This T cell receptor (beta chain) was identified in a study of T-cell reconstitution after alpha-beta-depleted transplantation in children (dated by TCRdb to 2015 to 2016). Regarding the research as a whole: The study quantitatively tracked T-cell immune reconstitution after TCRalphabeta/CD19-depleted allogeneic hematopoietic cell transplantation in children using TCR repertoire profiling.

Points on this clonotype: The antigen this receptor binds is unknown. No per-base quality is available; no much larger clone lies one base away.

Libraries came from PCR. Sequenced on an Illumina HiSeq 2500. TCR libraries were prepared with molecular barcoding, using unique molecular identifiers to normalize TCRbeta repertoire quantification. TCRdb cleaned the public reads at Q25 with fastp, built clones with MiXCR and kept in-frame beta chains. Entries that share a CDR3 protein sequence are merged under the most common genes and DNA. Present in this sample are over 550,000 distinct CDR3 sequences, roughly 10% of which were seen just once. Less than 4.5% of the sample is taken by the ten largest. This specimen consisted of PBMCs from the stem cell graft donor, obtained from the stem cell graft. The sequence was collected from a human donor who donated a stem cell graft to a child with acute myeloid leukemia.

The CDR3 is CASSQDIGKSNQPQHF. Here is the DNA: TGCGCCAGCAGCCAAGATATAGGGAAGAGCAATCAGCCCCAGCATTTT. The V and J segments used are TRBV4-3 and TRBJ1-5, with no confident D gene call. Per the germline V gene, LGHNA is the CDR1 and YSLEER is the CDR2. The V end loses 0 bases and the J end loses 1 base, and a stretch of 10 bases separates them. The CDR3 runs 16 amino acids, cysteine and phenylalanine included. The read is trimmed to its CDR3 DNA, 48 bases read in frame from base 1.